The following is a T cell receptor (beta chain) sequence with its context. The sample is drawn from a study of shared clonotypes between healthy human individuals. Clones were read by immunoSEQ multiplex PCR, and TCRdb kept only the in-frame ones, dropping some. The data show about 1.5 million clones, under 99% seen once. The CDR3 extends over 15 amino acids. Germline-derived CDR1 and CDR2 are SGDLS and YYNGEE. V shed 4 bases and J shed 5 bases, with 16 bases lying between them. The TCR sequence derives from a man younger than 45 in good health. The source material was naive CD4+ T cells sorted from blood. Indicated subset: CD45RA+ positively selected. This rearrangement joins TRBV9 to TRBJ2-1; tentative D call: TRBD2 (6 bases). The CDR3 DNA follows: TGTGCCAGCAGCCCCCGGGGGTTCTCGCACAATGAGCAGTTCTTC. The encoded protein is CASSPRGFSHNEQFF.